Reported below is one T cell receptor (beta chain). The CDR3 spans 13 residues. The germline gives CDR1 MDHEN, CDR2 SYDVKM. Trimming left V 2 bases short and J 9 bases short, with 11 bases between. These data belong to a study of T cell responses to AZD1222 COVID-19 vaccine. Sequencing used immunoSEQ multiplex PCR; TCRdb keeps in-frame clones, though not all of them. The repertoire consists of about 40,000 clones, with around 90% occurring once and the leading ten covering under 30%. The sample was peripheral blood, taken 28 days after the second dose of the MenACWY control vaccine. This receptor was obtained from an adult who received the MenACWY meningococcal vaccine as a control. The V gene is TRBV28, the J gene TRBJ1-5; D is unclear. CDR3 protein: CASSLGVSGPQHF. The CDR3 region has the DNA TGTGCCAGCAGTTTAGGGGTCTCTGGGCCCCAGCATTTT.